These 2 T cell receptor beta chains were sequenced from one sample in a study of blood T cells in healthy people across ages. A second about 6 to 11 cycle PCR used barcoded and J-beta primers. TCRdb reanalysed the 5' RACE reads using MiXCR and keeps one entry per CDR3 protein. The sample has roughly 1,500,000 distinct CDR3 sequences; roughly 40% are singletons. Sequencing input: blood. These receptors originate from a woman younger than 30 in good health.

The V gene is TRBV28, the J gene TRBJ1-2, with 8 bases matching TRBD1. J was trimmed by 7 bases and V by 10 bases; bases with no gene match: 11. CDR1 and CDR2 (germline): MDHEN, SYDVKM. This CDR3 has 13 amino acids. The CDR3 spells CATLVTGEGGYTF. The CDR3 DNA follows: TGTGCCACACTCGTGACAGGGGAGGGTGGCTACACCTTC.

This clonotype was observed a few times. The J gene is TRBJ2-5, the V gene TRBV10-3; 8 nucleotides agree with TRBD2. Germline V lookup: CDR1 ENHRY, CDR2 SYGVKD. The CDR3 totals 15 residues. Trimming removed 5 bases from V and 1 base from J; junction bases left unmatched: 6. The CDR3 DNA reads TGTGCCATCAGTCAGGGACTAGTGGGCCAAGAGACCCAGTACTTC. Its translation: CAISQGLVGQETQYF.